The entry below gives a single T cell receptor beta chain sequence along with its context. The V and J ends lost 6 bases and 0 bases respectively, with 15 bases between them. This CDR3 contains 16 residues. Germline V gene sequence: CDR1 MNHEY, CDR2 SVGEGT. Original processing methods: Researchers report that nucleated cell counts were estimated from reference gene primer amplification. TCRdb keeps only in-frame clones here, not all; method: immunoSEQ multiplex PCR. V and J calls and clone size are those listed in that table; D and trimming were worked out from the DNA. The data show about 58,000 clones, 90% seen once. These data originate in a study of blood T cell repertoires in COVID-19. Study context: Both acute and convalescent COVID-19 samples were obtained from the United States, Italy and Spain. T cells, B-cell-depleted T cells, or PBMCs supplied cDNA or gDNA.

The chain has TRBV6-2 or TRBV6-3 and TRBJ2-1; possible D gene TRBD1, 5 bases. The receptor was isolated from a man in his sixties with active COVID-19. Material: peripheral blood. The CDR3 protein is CASSNQGFGSYNEQFF. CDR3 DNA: TGTGCCAGCAGCAACCAGGGCTTTGGCTCCTACAATGAGCAGTTCTTC.